The present entry profiles one T cell receptor beta chain with its context. Its antigen is not identified. TCRdb fed the 5' RACE reads into MiXCR, producing one record per CDR3 protein. This sample has approximately 110,000 distinct CDR3 sequences; 8% to 9.5% occur once, and the top ten carry around 25%. The sample comes from a study of T cells after yellow fever vaccination. The study's findings and limits: Post-booster repertoires again held most primary-vaccination clones (roughly 95% CD4, approximately 90% CD8).

The CDR3 spans 14 residues. Between the trimmed V and J ends, which lost 6 bases and 10 bases, there was a span of 19 bases. The sequence was collected from a man aged 25-45 years who received the YFV17D yellow fever vaccine. Sequences were derived from CD8+ T cells sorted from PBMCs, sampled 45 days after the yellow fever booster vaccination. V and J are TRBV12-3 or TRBV12-4 and TRBJ2-1; D may correspond to TRBD1 or TRBD2 (6 bases each). DNA of the CDR3: TGTGCCAGCAGCCCAAAAGGGGGGCTGGGAGAGCAGTTCTTC. Protein sequence: CASSPKGGLGEQFF.